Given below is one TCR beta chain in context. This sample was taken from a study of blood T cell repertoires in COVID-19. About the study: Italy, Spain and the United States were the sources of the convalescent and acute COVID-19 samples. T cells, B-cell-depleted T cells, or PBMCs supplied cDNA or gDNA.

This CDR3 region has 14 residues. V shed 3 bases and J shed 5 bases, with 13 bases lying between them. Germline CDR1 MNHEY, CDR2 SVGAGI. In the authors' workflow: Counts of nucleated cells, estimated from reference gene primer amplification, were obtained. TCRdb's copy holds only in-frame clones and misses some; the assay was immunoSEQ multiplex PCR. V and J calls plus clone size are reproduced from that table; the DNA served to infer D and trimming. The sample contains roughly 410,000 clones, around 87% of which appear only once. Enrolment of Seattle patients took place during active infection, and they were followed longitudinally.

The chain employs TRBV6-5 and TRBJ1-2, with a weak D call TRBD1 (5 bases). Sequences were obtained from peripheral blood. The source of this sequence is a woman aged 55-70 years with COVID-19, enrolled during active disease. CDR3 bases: TGTGCCAGCAGTTATAGGGACTCTCCTTATGGCTACACCTTC. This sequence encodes CASSYRDSPYGYTF.